These 6 T cell receptor beta chains came from one sample sequenced in a study of cytomegalovirus exposure and HLA in healthy donors. PCR employed 60 Vbeta and 13 Jbeta primers. The table came from immunoSEQ multiplex PCR; TCRdb's copy has only in-frame clones and leaves some out. The table shows 80,000 to 100,000 clones, with under 85% occurring only once. Sequencing used PBMCs. These receptors were taken from a female donor in good health and CMV-seropositive.

The J gene is TRBJ1-1, the V gene TRBV11-2; D not resolved. This CDR3 is 13 amino acids long. Germline CDR1 is SGHAT and CDR2 is FQNNGV. V lost 2 bases to trimming and J lost 0 bases, with 4 bases between them. CDR3 region: CASSLSVNTEAFF. Written as DNA, the CDR3 is TGTGCCAGCAGCTTATCCGTGAACACTGAAGCTTTCTTT.

This chain connects TRBV2 to TRBJ1-1; TRBD1 aligns across 7 bases. CDR3 length equals 17 residues. Per the germline V gene, CDR1 is SNHLY and CDR2 is FYNNEI. Trimming took 5 bases from V and 0 from J; bases not matched to a gene: 12. The CDR3 spells CASSQYRDRKMNTEAFF. The CDR3 nucleotides read TGTGCCAGCAGTCAATACCGGGACAGAAAAATGAACACTGAAGCTTTCTTT.

J is TRBJ2-7 and V is TRBV30; no clear D. This CDR3 comprises 13 residues. V was trimmed by 5 bases and J by 3 bases, leaving 14 bases between them. Germline V gene data show CDR1 as GTSNPN and CDR2 as SVGIG (reference sequence). CDR3 residues: CAWLPRVGYEQYF. The CDR3 DNA sequence: TGTGCCTGGCTCCCCCGGGTGGGCTACGAGCAGTACTTC.

The chain carries TRBV5-7 and TRBJ1-1; 8 bases map to TRBD1. TRBV5-7 is reported as an ORF; its role is uncertain. This CDR3 spans 16 amino acids. V lost 10 bases to trimming and J lost 0 bases; unmatched junction nucleotides: 14. The CDR3 DNA reads TGTGCCGCGGAAGACAGGGGCAATCACATGAACACTGAAGCTTTCTTT. Its protein is CAAEDRGNHMNTEAFF.

This rearrangement joins TRBV19 to TRBJ2-2, with 7 bases that match TRBD1. V was pared by 6 bases and J by 0 bases, with 4 bases of the junction left unmatched. The CDR3 runs 15 residues. Germline assignment: CDR1 LNHDA and CDR2 SQIVND (reference sequence). The DNA of the CDR3 is TGTGCCAGTAGCGACAGGGTTTCGAACACCGGGGAGCTGTTTTTT. Amino acid sequence: CASSDRVSNTGELFF.

V gene TRBV15 combines with J gene TRBJ2-1, with D perhaps matching TRBD1 (6 bases). From germline, CDR1 is LNHNV and CDR2 YYDKDF (reference sequence). Between the trimmed V and J ends, which lost 2 bases and 4 bases, there was a span of 12 bases. The length of the CDR3 is 15 residues. For the CDR3, the DNA is TGTGCCACCAGCAGATCAAACAGGGAATACAATGAGCAGTTCTTC. Translated, it gives CATSRSNREYNEQFF.